These 20 T cell receptor beta chains came from one sample sequenced in a study of a mutant IDH1 vaccine in newly diagnosed glioma. Profiled with immunoSEQ multiplex PCR; TCRdb holds only in-frame clones, not every one. The sample yields over 50,000 clones, around 82% seen once. Described time point: week 23, last vaccination. In the vaccine, a single dose held 300 ug of the mutant IDH1 20-mer peptide, along with topical imiquimod. These receptors have no known antigen. Here the sequenced sample was PBMCs, taken from a glioma patient whose treatment included an IDH1 peptide vaccine. These receptors were taken from a man aged 18 to 29 with glioma.

The chain uses TRBV7-8 and TRBJ2-7; TRBD2 agrees at 9 bases. CDR1 and CDR2 from the germline V gene are SGHVS and FQNEAQ. The V segment lost 7 bases and the J segment 3 bases; nucleotides outside the gene matches: 22. The CDR3 is 19 residues long. This CDR3 reads CASNNLGGIAGASGYEQYF. In DNA form, the CDR3 reads TGTGCCAGCAACAACCTGGGGGGAATAGCGGGGGCTTCGGGCTACGAGCAGTACTTC.

The CDR3, as DNA: TGCGCCAGCAGCTTGCCAGACCTGAGGACTGTGGAGCTAACGAACACCGGGGAGCTGTTTTTT. Its protein product is CASSLPDLRTVELTNTGELFF. The V and J genes are TRBV5-1 and TRBJ2-2; weak D call: TRBD2 (5 bases). V lost 1 base, J lost 0 bases, and 25 bases lay in between. This CDR3 is built from 21 residues. Germline CDR1 and CDR2: SGHRS and YFSETQ.

This clone was seen just once. The chain has TRBV30 and TRBJ1-2; weak D call: TRBD1 (6 bases). Trimming stripped 1 base from V and 6 bases from J, with 9 bases between. Germline V CDR1 and CDR2: GTSNPN, SVGIG (reference sequence). CDR3 length: 12 amino acids. CDR3 DNA: TGTGCCTGGAGTGGGGGGGCTCATGGCTACACCTTC. It encodes CAWSGGAHGYTF.

The chain joins TRBV15 to TRBJ2-5; D is possibly TRBD2 (6 bases). The germline V and J ends were trimmed by 0 bases and 7 bases, with 27 bases remaining between them. CDR1 is LNHNV and CDR2 is YYDKDF in the germline V gene (reference sequence). This CDR3 region has 19 residues. CDR3 amino acids: CATSRDGGMTWDLGGTQYF. CDR3 bases: TGTGCCACCAGCAGAGATGGGGGGATGACCTGGGACCTCGGCGGGACCCAGTACTTC.

To note about this clone: In the same sample, other DNA sequences code for this CDR3. V usage is TRBV4-3 and J usage is TRBJ2-7; D may match TRBD1 or TRBD2 (5 bases each). V was pared by 1 base and J by 1 base, with 11 bases between. This CDR3 is built from 15 residues. Germline values: CDR1 LGHNA, CDR2 YSLEER. CDR3 DNA: TGCGCCAGCAGCCAAGTCGGGGACGGGTCCTACGAGCAGTACTTC. This codes for CASSQVGDGSYEQYF.

The chain carries TRBV9 and TRBJ2-2; perhaps D is TRBD1 or TRBD2 (5 bases each). Per the germline V gene, CDR1 is SGDLS and CDR2 is YYNGEE. Trimming cost V 5 bases and J 2 bases, with 7 bases left between them. This CDR3 has 13 amino acids. The CDR3: CASRGVNTGELFF. CDR3 sequence (DNA): TGTGCCAGCAGGGGGGTAAACACCGGGGAGCTGTTTTTT.

This clone was counted between two and nine times. The sample contains more than one DNA sequence encoding this CDR3. The V call is TRBV4-3, the J call TRBJ1-1; no firm D call. Germline CDR1 LGHNA, CDR2 YSLEER. This CDR3 has 13 amino acids. V was cut by 0 bases and J by 6 bases, with 8 bases left in between. Here the CDR3 DNA reads TGCGCCAGCAGCCAAGAGGCAGAAGCTGAAGCTTTCTTT. This gives the protein CASSQEAEAEAFF.

The V call is TRBV5-5, the J call TRBJ1-2; 8 bases align to TRBD1. Trimming at V came to 4 bases and at J to 7 bases, leaving 9 bases not matched to a gene. Germline values: CDR1 SGHKS, CDR2 YYEKEE (reference sequence). CDR3 length: 14 residues. The CDR3 loop reads CASSPVPGQVGYTF. DNA of the CDR3: TGTGCCAGCAGCCCCGTTCCGGGACAGGTTGGCTACACCTTC.

The rearrangement joins TRBV4-1 to TRBJ2-7; 8 nucleotides agree with TRBD2. Trimming removed 4 bases from V and 2 bases from J; junction bases left unmatched: 4. From germline, CDR1 is MGHRA and CDR2 YSYEKL. The CDR3 spans 14 residues. DNA for the CDR3: TGCGCCAGCAGCCCTAGCGGGTTAACCTACGAGCAGTACTTC. This translates into CASSPSGLTYEQYF.

The chain uses TRBV7-9 and TRBJ1-1, with D unresolved. Trimming shortened V by 5 bases and J by 2 bases, and 6 bases separated the two germline ends. The CDR3 sequence is 12 residues long. Germline lookup yields CDR1 SEHNR and CDR2 FQNEAQ (reference sequence). CDR3 sequence: CASSPFNTEAFF. As DNA, the CDR3 is TGTGCCAGCAGCCCATTTAACACTGAAGCTTTCTTT.

This clone was recorded once. The rearrangement uses TRBV7-2 and TRBJ2-3; maybe TRBD2 (5 bases). This CDR3 is built from 16 residues. CDR1 and CDR2 (germline): SGHTA, FQGNSA. Trimming pared 3 bases from V and 1 base from J, leaving 14 bases between. This CDR3 reads CASSLGRQRRTDTQYF. The CDR3 region has the DNA TGTGCCAGCAGCTTGGGCCGCCAGCGGCGCACAGATACGCAGTATTTT.

The chain has TRBV7-3 and TRBJ1-1; D unclear. The germline CDR1 and CDR2 sequences are SGHTA and FQGTGA. V lost 0 bases and J lost 4, with 6 bases in between. CDR3 size: 13 residues. The CDR3 DNA reads TGTGCCAGCAGCTTAACAGGGAGCACTGAAGCTTTCTTT. Translated: CASSLTGSTEAFF. Variable domain in full (rest from reference TRBV7-3 and TRBJ1-1): GAGVSQTPSNKVTEKGKYVELRCDPISGHTALYWYRQSLGQGPEFLIYFQGTGAADDSGLPNDRFFAVRPEGSVSTLKIQRTERGDSAVYLCASSLTGSTEAFFGQGTRLTVV.

This rearrangement joins TRBV15 to TRBJ1-1; D ambiguous. The V gene's germline CDR1 is LNHNV and CDR2 YYDKDF (reference sequence). The CDR3 contains 15 residues. Trimming pared 2 bases from V and 0 bases from J, leaving 10 bases between. The CDR3: CATSRFRPMNTEAFF. The DNA of the CDR3 is TGTGCCACCAGCAGATTTAGACCGATGAACACTGAAGCTTTCTTT.

J is TRBJ2-5 and V is TRBV4-2; TRBD1 is a possible D gene (6 bases). The CDR3 is 17 amino acids. Between the trimmed V and J ends, which lost 0 bases and 4 bases, there was a span of 18 bases. The V gene's germline CDR1 is LGHNA and CDR2 YNFKEQ. The CDR3 reads CASSQDVVWAQGETQYF. CDR3 in DNA: TGTGCCAGCAGCCAAGATGTGGTTTGGGCACAGGGAGAGACCCAGTACTTC.

The genes are TRBV7-6 and TRBJ1-5; 7 bases fit TRBD1. CDR1 is SGHVS, CDR2 FNYEAQ, per germline. V was pared by 2 bases and J by 9 bases, with 13 bases of the junction left unmatched. This CDR3 is built from 16 residues. The CDR3 spells CASSLQGVPPGWPQHF. CDR3 nucleotide sequence: TGTGCCAGCAGCTTACAGGGGGTCCCCCCGGGTTGGCCCCAGCATTTT.

The sample holds one count of this clone. The rearrangement links TRBV6-6 to TRBJ1-2, with a weak D call TRBD1 (6 bases). Between the trimmed V and J ends, which lost 6 bases and 1 base, there was a span of 18 bases. Per germline, CDR1 MNHNY and CDR2 SVGAGI (reference sequence). This CDR3 has 16 residues. The CDR3 protein is CASSLPGGGGNYGYTF. In nucleotides, the CDR3 is TGTGCCAGCAGCCTCCCCGGTGGAGGGGGTAACTATGGCTACACCTTC.

The rearrangement uses TRBV11-2 and TRBJ2-6; D is ambiguous. The germline V gene encodes CDR1 SGHAT and CDR2 FQNNGV. V lost 2 bases and J 2 bases, leaving 4 bases between the germline ends. CDR3 length equals 14 residues. CDR3 region: CASSLRPGANVLTF. For the CDR3, the DNA is TGTGCCAGCAGCTTAAGACCTGGGGCCAACGTCCTGACTTTC.

V is TRBV5-4 and J is TRBJ1-1; D is possibly TRBD1 (5 bases). Germline CDR1 is SGHNT and CDR2 is YYREEE (reference sequence). CDR3 length: 15 residues. The V gene lost 1 base and the J gene lost 0 bases, with 10 bases spanning the gap. Written as DNA, the CDR3 is TGTGCCAGCAGCTTGTCCAGGGCTCTGAACACTGAAGCTTTCTTT. Amino acids: CASSLSRALNTEAFF.

V usage is TRBV27 and J usage is TRBJ1-2, with a possible D match to TRBD1 (6 bases). CDR1 is MNHEY, CDR2 SMNVEV, per germline (reference sequence). The length of the CDR3 is 15 residues. Deletions cut 6 bases from V and 0 bases from J, with 14 bases between. CDR3 in DNA: TGTGCCAGCAGCACACAGGGAATGGCTAACTATGGCTACACCTTC. Its protein product is CASSTQGMANYGYTF.

The gene calls are TRBV2 and TRBJ1-2, with D unresolved. CDR1 is SNHLY, CDR2 FYNNEI, per germline. The CDR3 has 15 amino acids. The V gene lost 4 bases and the J gene lost 5 bases, with 17 bases spanning the gap. This chain's CDR3 is CASSGRGLPSYGYTF. The CDR3 bases are TGTGCCAGCAGTGGGAGAGGGTTGCCATCATATGGCTACACCTTC.